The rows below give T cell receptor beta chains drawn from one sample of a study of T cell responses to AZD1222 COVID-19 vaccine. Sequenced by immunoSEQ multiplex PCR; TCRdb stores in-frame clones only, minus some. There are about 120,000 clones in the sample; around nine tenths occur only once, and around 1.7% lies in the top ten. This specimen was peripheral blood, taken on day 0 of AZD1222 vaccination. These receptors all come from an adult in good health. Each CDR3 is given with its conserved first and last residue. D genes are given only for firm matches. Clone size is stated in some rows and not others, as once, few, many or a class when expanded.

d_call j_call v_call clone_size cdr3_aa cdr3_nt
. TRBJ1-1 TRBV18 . CASSPNGFSMNTEAFF TGTGCCAGCTCACCCAATGGGTTCTCCATGAACACTGAAGCTTTCTTT
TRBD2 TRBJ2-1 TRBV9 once CASSALQMAGVEQFF TGTGCCAGCAGCGCCCTCCAGATGGCGGGAGTTGAGCAGTTCTTC
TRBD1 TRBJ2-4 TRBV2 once CASSVQGKNIQYF TGTGCCAGCAGTGTACAGGGGAAAAACATTCAGTACTTC
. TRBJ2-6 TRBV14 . CASSQATYRIGANVLTF TGTGCCAGCAGCCAAGCAACCTACAGGATCGGGGCCAACGTCCTGACTTTC
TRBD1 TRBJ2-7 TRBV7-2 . CASRDRNSYEQYF TGTGCCAGCAGGGACAGGAACTCCTACGAGCAGTACTTC
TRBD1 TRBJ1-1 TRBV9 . CASSPRDRANTEAFF TGTGCCAGCAGCCCACGGGACAGGGCAAACACTGAAGCTTTCTTT
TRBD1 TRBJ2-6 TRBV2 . CASRRTGLSGANVLTF TGTGCCAGCAGACGGACAGGGCTCTCTGGGGCCAACGTCCTGACTTTC
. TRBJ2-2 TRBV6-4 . CASSDQPSVGGELFF TGTGCCAGCAGTGACCAACCTAGCGTCGGCGGGGAGCTGTTTTTT
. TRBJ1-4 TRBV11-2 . CASSLGRPNEKLFF TGTGCCAGCAGCTTGGGCAGGCCAAATGAAAAACTGTTTTTT
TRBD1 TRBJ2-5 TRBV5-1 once CASSPDRGLGSVAFRETQYF TGCGCCAGCAGCCCGGACAGGGGGCTCGGATCGGTTGCGTTTAGAGAGACCCAGTACTTC
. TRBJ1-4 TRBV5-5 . CASREGLEEKLFF TGTGCCAGCAGGGAAGGCTTGGAAGAAAAACTGTTTTTT
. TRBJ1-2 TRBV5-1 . CASSREGPGYTF TGCGCCAGCAGCCGCGAGGGACCTGGCTACACCTTC
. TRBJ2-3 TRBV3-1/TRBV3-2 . CASSPRSGTQYF TGTGCCAGCAGCCCTCGCTCGGGTACGCAGTATTTT
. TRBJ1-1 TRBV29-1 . CSVAGEDTEAFF TGCAGCGTTGCCGGGGAGGACACTGAAGCTTTCTTT
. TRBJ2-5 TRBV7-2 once CASSFPAETQYF TGTGCCAGCAGCTTTCCCGCGGAGACCCAGTACTTC
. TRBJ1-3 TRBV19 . CATCSTSNTIYF TGTGCCACCTGTAGTACGTCAAACACCATATATTTT
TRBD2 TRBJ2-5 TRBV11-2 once CASSLGLEETQYF TGTGCCAGCAGCCTCGGACTAGAAGAGACCCAGTACTTC
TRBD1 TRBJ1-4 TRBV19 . CASSNRGSTNEKLFF TGTGCCAGTAGTAACAGGGGTAGCACTAATGAAAAACTGTTTTTT
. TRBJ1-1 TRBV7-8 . CASSLWAGQNTEAFF TGTGCCAGCAGCTTATGGGCAGGTCAGAACACTGAAGCTTTCTTT
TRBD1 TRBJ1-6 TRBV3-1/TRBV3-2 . CASSRDRGPSYNSPLHF TGTGCCAGCAGCCGGGACAGGGGGCCTTCCTATAATTCACCCCTCCACTTT
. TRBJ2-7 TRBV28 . CASSFGQAFSYEQYF TGTGCCAGCAGTTTTGGGCAGGCCTTCTCCTACGAGCAGTACTTC
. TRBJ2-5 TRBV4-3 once CASSQDGRGGETQYF TGCGCCAGCAGCCAAGATGGCAGGGGGGGGGAGACCCAGTACTTC
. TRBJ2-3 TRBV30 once CAWKVGADTQYF TGTGCCTGGAAGGTTGGGGCGGATACGCAGTATTTT
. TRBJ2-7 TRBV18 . CASSPGQGEYEQYF TGTGCCAGCTCACCAGGGCAGGGCGAATACGAGCAGTACTTC
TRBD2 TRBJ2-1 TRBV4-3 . CASSPTLAGGGVNEQFF TGCGCCAGCAGCCCTACTCTAGCGGGAGGGGGAGTCAATGAGCAGTTCTTC
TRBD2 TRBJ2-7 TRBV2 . CASSGPGERGFYEQYF TGTGCCAGCAGTGGGCCCGGGGAGCGGGGATTCTACGAGCAGTACTTC
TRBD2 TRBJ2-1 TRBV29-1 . CSVGTSGEQFF TGCAGCGTTGGGACTAGCGGTGAGCAGTTCTTC
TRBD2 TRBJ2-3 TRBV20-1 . CSASGTSGASDTQYF TGCAGTGCTAGTGGGACTAGCGGGGCATCAGATACGCAGTATTTT
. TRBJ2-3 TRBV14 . CASSQATLGLTQYF TGTGCCAGCAGCCAAGCGACGTTAGGGTTAACGCAGTATTTT
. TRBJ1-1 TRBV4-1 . CASSQAQGTLEAFF TGCGCCAGCAGCCAAGCTCAGGGGACACTTGAAGCTTTCTTT
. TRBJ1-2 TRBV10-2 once CASSETGTSGYTF TGCGCCAGCAGTGAGACGGGCACCTCGGGCTACACCTTC
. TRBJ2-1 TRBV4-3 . CASSQEPPFRDEQFF TGCGCCAGCAGCCAAGAACCCCCCTTTAGGGATGAGCAGTTCTTC
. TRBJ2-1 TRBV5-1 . CASSLGDIYNEQFF TGCGCCAGCAGCTTGGGCGACATCTACAATGAGCAGTTCTTC
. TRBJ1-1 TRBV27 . CASSLTDGMNTEAFF TGTGCCAGCAGTTTGACAGACGGGATGAACACTGAAGCTTTCTTT
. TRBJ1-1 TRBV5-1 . CASSLNTGNTEAFF TGCGCCAGCAGCTTGAACACAGGGAACACTGAAGCTTTCTTT
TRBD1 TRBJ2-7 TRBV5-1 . CASSVGTGDYEQYF TGCGCCAGCAGCGTCGGGACAGGGGACTACGAGCAGTACTTC
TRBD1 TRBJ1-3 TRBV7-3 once CASSLSGGFGNTIYF TGTGCCAGCAGCTTGTCAGGGGGCTTTGGAAACACCATATATTTT
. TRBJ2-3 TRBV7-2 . CASLPSGTDTQYF TGTGCCAGCCTTCCGAGCGGCACAGATACGCAGTATTTT
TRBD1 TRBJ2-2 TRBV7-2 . CASSTTGGGELFF TGTGCCAGCAGCACGACAGGGGGCGGGGAGCTGTTTTTT